This is a list of T cell receptor beta chains from one sample in a study of blood T cell repertoires in COVID-19. Sequenced by immunoSEQ multiplex PCR; TCRdb stores in-frame clones only, minus some. Among around 190,000 clones listed, 70% to 85% were seen once. Sequenced input: PBMCs or T cells enriched from blood (not recorded which). The source is a woman in her twenties or thirties who had recovered from COVID-19. CDR3s include the opening cysteine and the closing phenylalanine or tryptophan. The D gene is left open where the match is weak. Only some rows state a clone size, as once, few, many or a class for expanded clones.

V gene,clone size,J gene,D gene,CDR3 DNA,CDR3 protein
TRBV24-1,.,TRBJ1-2,.,TGTGCCACCCCCGGCCCCTACACCTTAACAGGGCATGGCGGCTACACCTTC,CATPGPYTLTGHGGYTF
TRBV28,.,TRBJ1-2,.,TGTGCCAGCACCGCCGGAGTTTTGTGGTATGGCTACACCTTC,CASTAGVLWYGYTF
TRBV12-3/TRBV12-4,.,TRBJ2-7,.,TGTGCCAGCAGTTCCAAATCCTACGAGCAGTACTTC,CASSSKSYEQYF
TRBV9,.,TRBJ1-1,TRBD1,TGTGCCAGCAGCTTGGGACAGGGAATGGGGAACACTGAAGCTTTCTTT,CASSLGQGMGNTEAFF
TRBV4-1,.,TRBJ2-1,TRBD2,TGCGCCAGCAGCCCGGGACTAGCGGGAGGGCCCCACAATGAGCAGTTCTTC,CASSPGLAGGPHNEQFF
TRBV19,.,TRBJ1-1,.,TGTGCCAGTAGTAAGGATCAGGGCCAGAACACTGAAGCTTTCTTT,CASSKDQGQNTEAFF
TRBV7-8,.,TRBJ1-1,TRBD1,TGTGCCAGCAGAAGGACAGGAGGATGGGAGACTGAAGCTTTCTTT,CASRRTGGWETEAFF
TRBV14,.,TRBJ1-2,TRBD1,TGTGCCAGCAGCCAAGGACGGACAGGTGTCAGCTATGGCTACACCTTC,CASSQGRTGVSYGYTF
TRBV3-1/TRBV3-2,.,TRBJ2-1,TRBD2,TGTGCCAGCAGTCGACTAGCGGGGGGCGACTACAATGAGCAGTTCTTC,CASSRLAGGDYNEQFF
TRBV28,.,TRBJ2-7,TRBD1,TGTGCCAGCAGTTCGCGACAGGGGGGCGAGCAGTACTTC,CASSSRQGGEQYF
TRBV10-1,once,TRBJ1-4,TRBD1,TGCGCCAGCAGTGTGCAGGGGGCCAGTACTAATGAAAAACTGTTTTTT,CASSVQGASTNEKLFF
TRBV20-1,once,TRBJ1-1,.,TGCAGTGCTCCCGCTGCGGTTGAAGCTTTCTTT,CSAPAAVEAFF
TRBV10-1,.,TRBJ1-1,TRBD1,TGCGCCAGCAGTGAACAACAGGGGAGTAAGGCTGAAGCTTTCTTT,CASSEQQGSKAEAFF
TRBV5-1,few,TRBJ1-2,TRBD1,TGCGCCAGCAGCAACGACAGGGCGTTAATTTTTGGCTACACCTTC,CASSNDRALIFGYTF
TRBV5-8,.,TRBJ2-1,.,TGTGCCAGCAGACGGACGGGTCGACTATACAATGAGCAGTTCTTC,CASRRTGRLYNEQFF
TRBV3-1/TRBV3-2,.,TRBJ1-3,.,TGTGCCAGCAGCCAAGCTTCTCCTAGCTCTGGAAACACCATATATTTT,CASSQASPSSGNTIYF
TRBV18,.,TRBJ1-3,.,TGTGCCAGCTCACCGAGAGACAGAAATGGAAACACCATATATTTT,CASSPRDRNGNTIYF
TRBV11-2,.,TRBJ2-1,TRBD2,TGTGCCAGCAGCTTAGGTCACGGGGGGGCTCTAAATGAGCAGTTCTTC,CASSLGHGGALNEQFF
TRBV11-2,.,TRBJ2-7,.,TGTGCCAGCAGCTTAGATCTTGCAGCCTACGAGCAGTACTTC,CASSLDLAAYEQYF
TRBV19,.,TRBJ1-5,.,TGTGCCAGTATGGCCCGGGGAATTGGGAGCAATCAGCCCCAGCATTTT,CASMARGIGSNQPQHF
TRBV7-3,.,TRBJ2-1,TRBD2,TGTGCCAGCAGCTTAAACCCCGGTTTGCTAGCGGGAGGGTCGAATGAGCAGTTCTTC,CASSLNPGLLAGGSNEQFF
TRBV15,.,TRBJ1-1,.,TGTGCCACCAGCAGAGATTTGAGAGTAGTCGAAGCTTTCTTT,CATSRDLRVVEAFF
TRBV27,.,TRBJ1-1,TRBD1,TGTGCCAGCAGGACAGGGGGCTGGATGAACACTGAAGCTTTCTTT,CASRTGGWMNTEAFF
TRBV5-1,.,TRBJ2-7,.,TGCGCCAGCAGCGAGGGCGGCTCCTACGAGCAGTACTTC,CASSEGGSYEQYF
TRBV28,.,TRBJ2-7,TRBD2,TGTGCCAGCAGTCCGGGACTAGCGGGCGCGACCTACGAGCAGTACTTC,CASSPGLAGATYEQYF
TRBV30,.,TRBJ2-5,.,TGTGCCTGGAGTGTCTTCGGGATCGGGGAGACCCAGTACTTC,CAWSVFGIGETQYF
TRBV11-3,.,TRBJ2-2,.,TGTGCCAGCAGCTCCCGGCGGGTAAACACCGGGGAGCTGTTTTTT,CASSSRRVNTGELFF
TRBV28,once,TRBJ2-1,.,TGTGCCAGCAGTTTAGGGGAGCGGGAGCAGTTCTTC,CASSLGEREQFF
TRBV6-5,.,TRBJ1-4,.,TGTGCCAGCAGGAGCCAGACAGCAACTAATGAAAAACTGTTTTTT,CASRSQTATNEKLFF
TRBV6-5,.,TRBJ1-1,.,TGTGCCAGCAGACCCCAGTCGAACACTGAAGCTTTCTTT,CASRPQSNTEAFF
TRBV7-9,.,TRBJ1-1,TRBD1,TGTGCCAGCAGCTCGCCCGACAGGGGGTGGACTGAAGCTTTCTTT,CASSSPDRGWTEAFF
TRBV5-8,.,TRBJ2-1,TRBD2,TGTGCCAGCAGCTTGTCGGCTAGCGGGAGGAATGAGCAGTTCTTC,CASSLSASGRNEQFF
TRBV6-2/TRBV6-3,once,TRBJ1-5,TRBD1,TGTGCCAGCAGTTGGGACAGGGGGCGCGTTCAGCCCCAGCATTTT,CASSWDRGRVQPQHF
TRBV11-3,.,TRBJ2-1,.,TGTGCCAGCAGCTGGAGTTCATCCTCCTACAATGAGCAGTTCTTC,CASSWSSSSYNEQFF
TRBV10-3,.,TRBJ1-2,TRBD1,TGTGCCATCAGTGACCCGGACAGGGGGCGCGACTATGGCTACACCTTC,CAISDPDRGRDYGYTF
TRBV2,.,TRBJ1-1,.,TGTGCCAGCAGTGTTTCGGGGGGCGGGAACACTGAAGCTTTCTTT,CASSVSGGGNTEAFF
TRBV24-1,.,TRBJ1-5,TRBD1,TGTGCCACCAGTGATGGGAACAGGGGCGGTCAGCCCCAGCATTTT,CATSDGNRGGQPQHF
TRBV15,.,TRBJ2-7,TRBD2,TGTGCCACCAGCAGACCCGGGACTAGCTTATCCTACGAGCAGTACTTC,CATSRPGTSLSYEQYF
TRBV28,.,TRBJ1-5,TRBD1,TGTGCCAGCAGTTTCCCCCTCCGACAGGGCGGGCATCAGCCCCAGCATTTT,CASSFPLRQGGHQPQHF
TRBV11-3,few,TRBJ1-6,.,TGTGCCAGCAGTCAGGACCGACGGACAAATTCACCCCTCCACTTT,CASSQDRRTNSPLHF
TRBV2,.,TRBJ1-5,.,TGTGCCAGCAGTGAAGCGAGACAGTCAATGCCCCAGCATTTT,CASSEARQSMPQHF
TRBV7-9,.,TRBJ1-1,.,TGTGCCAGCAGGGACCAGAGGAGGGCGGACTTGGAAGCTTTCTTT,CASRDQRRADLEAFF